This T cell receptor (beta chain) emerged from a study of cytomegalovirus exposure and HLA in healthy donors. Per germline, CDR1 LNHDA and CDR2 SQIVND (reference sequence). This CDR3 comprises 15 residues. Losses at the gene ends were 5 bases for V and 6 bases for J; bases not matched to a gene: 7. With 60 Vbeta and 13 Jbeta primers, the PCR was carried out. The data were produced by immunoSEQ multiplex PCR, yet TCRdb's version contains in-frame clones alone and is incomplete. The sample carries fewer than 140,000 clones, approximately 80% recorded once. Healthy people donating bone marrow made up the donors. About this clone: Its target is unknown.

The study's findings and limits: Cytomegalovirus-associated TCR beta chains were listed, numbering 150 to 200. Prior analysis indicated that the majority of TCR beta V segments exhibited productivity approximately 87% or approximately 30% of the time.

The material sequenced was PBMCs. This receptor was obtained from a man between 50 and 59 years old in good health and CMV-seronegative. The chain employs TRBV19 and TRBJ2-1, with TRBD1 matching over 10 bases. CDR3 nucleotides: TGTGCCAGTAGTGCACACCGGACAGGGGGCAATGAGCAGTTCTTC. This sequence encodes CASSAHRTGGNEQFF.